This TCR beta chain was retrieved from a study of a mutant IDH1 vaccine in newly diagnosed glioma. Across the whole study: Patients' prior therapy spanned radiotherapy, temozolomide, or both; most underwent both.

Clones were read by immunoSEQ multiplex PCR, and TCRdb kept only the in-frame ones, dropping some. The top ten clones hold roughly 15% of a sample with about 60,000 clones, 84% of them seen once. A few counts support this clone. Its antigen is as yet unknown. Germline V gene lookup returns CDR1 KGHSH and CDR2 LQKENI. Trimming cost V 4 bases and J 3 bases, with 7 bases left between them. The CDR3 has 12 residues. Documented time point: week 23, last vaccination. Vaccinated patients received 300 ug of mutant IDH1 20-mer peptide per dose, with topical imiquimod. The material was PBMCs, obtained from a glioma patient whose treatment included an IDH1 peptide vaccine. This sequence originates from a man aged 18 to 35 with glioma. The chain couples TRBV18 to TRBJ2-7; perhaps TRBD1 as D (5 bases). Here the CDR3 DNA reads TGTGCCAGCTCACGGGGCGGCTACGAGCAGTACTTC. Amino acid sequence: CASSRGGYEQYF.